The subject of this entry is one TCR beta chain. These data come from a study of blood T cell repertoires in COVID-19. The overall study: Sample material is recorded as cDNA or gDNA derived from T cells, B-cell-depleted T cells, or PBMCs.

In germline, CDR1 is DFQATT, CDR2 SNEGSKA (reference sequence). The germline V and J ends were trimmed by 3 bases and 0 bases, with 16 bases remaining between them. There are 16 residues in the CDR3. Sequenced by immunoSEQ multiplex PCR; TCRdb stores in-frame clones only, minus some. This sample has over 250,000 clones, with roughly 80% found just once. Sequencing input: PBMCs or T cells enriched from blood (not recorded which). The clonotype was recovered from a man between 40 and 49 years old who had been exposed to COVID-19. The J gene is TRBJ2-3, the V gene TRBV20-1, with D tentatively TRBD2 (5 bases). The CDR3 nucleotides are TGCAGTGCTAGTTCCGACCGCGGACTTAGCACAGATACGCAGTATTTT. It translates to CSASSDRGLSTDTQYF.